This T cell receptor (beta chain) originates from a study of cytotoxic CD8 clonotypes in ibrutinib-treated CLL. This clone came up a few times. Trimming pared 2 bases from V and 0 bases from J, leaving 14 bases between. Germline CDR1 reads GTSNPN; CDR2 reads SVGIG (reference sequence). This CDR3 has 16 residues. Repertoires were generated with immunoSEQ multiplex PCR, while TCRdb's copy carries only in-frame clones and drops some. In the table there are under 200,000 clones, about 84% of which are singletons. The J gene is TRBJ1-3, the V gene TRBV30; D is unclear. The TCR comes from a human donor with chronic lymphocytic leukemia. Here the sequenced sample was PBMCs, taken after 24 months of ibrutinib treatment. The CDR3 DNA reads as TGTGCCTGGAGTCCTACGAAGCTTTCCTCTGGAAACACCATATATTTT. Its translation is CAWSPTKLSSGNTIYF.